This TCR beta chain was found in a study of blood T cell repertoires in COVID-19 (dated by TCRdb to 2018 to 2020). With regard to the full study: Samples covering the acute and convalescent phases of COVID-19 were provided by collaborators in the United States, Italy and Spain. Where available, HLA class I and class II types were obtained from metadata supplied by the sample provider rather than from assay-based typing. The prospective study material was composed of cDNA or gDNA derived from T cells, B-cell-depleted T cells, or PBMCs. The repertoires were released in a freely available public database meant as a resource for research on the immune response to SARS-CoV-2. The dataset comprised deeply sampled blood TCRbeta repertoires from subjects exposed to, actively infected with, or recovered from COVID-19. A de-identified subject ID, COVID-19 status, age in years and sex were almost always included in the sample metadata. Samples were obtained from the ongoing ImmuneRACE study (first 160 participants) and from 1,254 subjects provided by 6 global collaborators. General findings and caveats noted by the study authors: How much clinical and demographic metadata was included differed by source and by participant, and the metadata was provided uncurated.

Its CDR3 holds 12 amino acids, cysteine through phenylalanine. Of the read, only the CDR3 DNA is kept; its 36 bases are in frame from base 1. V was cut back by 6 bases and J by 2 bases, leaving a gap of 8 bases between them. Participants in the prospective study were aged about 18 to 90 years, lived in some 24 United States geographic areas, and enrolled through a virtual design. In the prospective study, cohorts were assigned on the basis of participant-reported clinical history obtained from a screening survey and a study questionnaire. Recovered participants in ImmuneRACE Cohort 3 were defined as having two consecutive negative NP/OP PCR tests, clearance from a healthcare professional, or resolution of symptoms. Each participant in the prospective study had whole blood, serum and a nasopharyngeal or oropharyngeal swab collected by mobile phlebotomists. Additional blood draws and questionnaires over an approximately two-month period could optionally be provided by prospective study participants. Before DNA extraction, prospective study blood samples were shipped either frozen or at room temperature.

This clone was seen a few times. Its antigen specificity is not known. Base qualities are not provided; no much larger clone lies one nucleotide away. Other DNA sequences in this specimen translate into the identical CDR3. The immunoSEQ Assay, a bias-controlled multiplex PCR, was used to amplify TCRbeta CDR3 regions from genomic DNA. Concerning the study's data processing: Nucleated cell counts per sample were estimated from amplification of reference gene primers within the assay. Sequence reads were collapsed and filtered to measure the absolute abundance of every unique TCRbeta CDR3 rearrangement. For each sample, productive Simpson clonality was calculated as the square root of Simpson's diversity index across productive rearrangements. The immuneACCESS repertoire file appears here via TCRdb, limited to in-frame rearrangements. These files lack a portion of the clones; in checked studies, under half of the deficit traces to unresolved V genes, and the cause of the others is not known. That table gives V, J and clone size, and the DNA gave D and trimming. The sample has about 370,000 clones on record, around 91% of them singletons. The ten largest account for over 0.95% of the sample.

This chain joins TRBV12-3 or TRBV12-4 to TRBJ2-7, and TRBD2 may be the D gene, going by 6 matching bases. This sequence was found in a young man who had recovered from COVID-19. The sample consisted of PBMCs or T cells enriched from blood (not recorded which). The nucleotide sequence is given as TGTGCCAGCAGCCCGGGGGCCTACGAGCAGTACTTC. The resulting protein is CASSPGAYEQYF.